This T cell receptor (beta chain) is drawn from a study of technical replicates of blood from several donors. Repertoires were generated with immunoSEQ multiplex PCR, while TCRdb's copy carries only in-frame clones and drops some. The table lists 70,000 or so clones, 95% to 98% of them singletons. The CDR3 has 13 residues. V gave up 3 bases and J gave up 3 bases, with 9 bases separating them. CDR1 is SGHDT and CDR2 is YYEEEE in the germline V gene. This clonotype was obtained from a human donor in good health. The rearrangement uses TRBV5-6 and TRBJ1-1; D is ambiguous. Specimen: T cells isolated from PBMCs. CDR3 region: CASSWSGYTEAFF. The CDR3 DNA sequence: TGTGCCAGCAGCTGGTCAGGTTACACTGAAGCTTTCTTT. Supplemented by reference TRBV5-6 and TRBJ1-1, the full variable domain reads DAGVTQSPTHLIKTRGQQVTLRCSPKSGHDTVSWYQQALGQGPQFIFQYYEEEERQRGNFPDRFSGHQFPNYSSELNVNALLLGDSALYLCASSWSGYTEAFFGQGTRLTVV.